These 26 T cell receptor beta chains came from one sample sequenced in a study of blood T cell repertoires in COVID-19. This table comes from immunoSEQ multiplex PCR, and its TCRdb copy is limited to in-frame clones, with some not included. The table shows under 200,000 clones, with 80% to 85% occurring only once. Sequencing was carried out using peripheral blood. The source is an elderly woman with active or convalescent COVID-19.

This chain uses TRBV19 with TRBJ2-7, with TRBD1 matching 7 bases. This CDR3 spans 13 amino acids. Looked up from germline, CDR1 is LNHDA and CDR2 is SQIVND (reference sequence). J was trimmed by 4 bases and V by 9 bases; bases with no gene match: 9. CDR3 loop: CASWGQNSYEQYF. CDR3 nucleotide sequence: TGTGCCAGCTGGGGACAGAATTCGTACGAGCAGTACTTC.

There are a few counts of this clone. V usage is TRBV6-2 or TRBV6-3 and J usage is TRBJ2-1; TRBD2 aligns across 8 bases. J lost 6 bases, V lost 0 bases, and 4 bases had no gene match. CDR3 length: 15 amino acids. CDR1 is MNHEY and CDR2 is SVGEGT in the germline V gene. In nucleotides, the CDR3 is TGTGCCAGCAGTTACTCCGCGGGGGGTTTCAATGAGCAGTTCTTC. Translating it yields CASSYSAGGFNEQFF.

The CDR3 DNA sequence: TGCGCCAGCAGCCTAGCGCAACAGGGGGCGCGTGGCTACACCTTC. Translating it yields CASSLAQQGARGYTF. The V and J genes are TRBV4-3 and TRBJ1-2; 9 nucleotides align to TRBD1. V was pared by 4 bases and J by 7 bases, with 10 bases of the junction left unmatched. Germline assignment: CDR1 LGHNA and CDR2 YSLEER. CDR3 length equals 15 residues.

V gene TRBV5-1 combines with J gene TRBJ1-3, with 8 bases that match TRBD1. Looked up from germline, CDR1 is SGHRS and CDR2 is YFSETQ. The CDR3 extends over 15 amino acids. Unmatched junction bases numbered 4, after V lost 3 bases and J lost 2 bases. The CDR3 coding sequence is TGCGCCAGCAGCTCTCAGGGGGCGCCTGGAAACACCATATATTTT. Translated: CASSSQGAPGNTIYF.

This chain uses TRBV28 with TRBJ1-4, with D tentatively TRBD1 (6 bases). This CDR3 comprises 15 residues. Germline V gene sequence: CDR1 MDHEN, CDR2 SYDVKM. V shed 1 base and J shed 5 bases, with 11 bases lying between them. The CDR3 DNA reads TGTGCCAGCAGTTTATTGGGCGGGGGCAATGAAAAACTGTTTTTT. It specifies CASSLLGGGNEKLFF.

This chain links TRBV7-9 with TRBJ2-3, with 11 positions matching TRBD2. The CDR3 loop spans 16 amino acids. Trimming took 1 base from V and 6 from J; bases not matched to a gene: 6. The V gene's germline CDR1 is SEHNR and CDR2 FQNEAQ (reference sequence). The CDR3 DNA reads as TGTGCCAGCAGCTTAGGCCTAGCGGGGGGCGGCGATACGCAGTATTTT. Amino acid sequence: CASSLGLAGGGDTQYF.

The V gene is TRBV30, the J gene TRBJ1-2; D not certain. Germline V gene lookup returns CDR1 GTSNPN and CDR2 SVGIG (reference sequence). This CDR3 comprises 13 residues. Trimming pared 4 bases from V and 4 bases from J, leaving 13 bases between. The CDR3 here is CAWTIPGSYGYTF. The CDR3 DNA follows: TGTGCCTGGACCATCCCGGGGTCCTATGGCTACACCTTC.

This clone was detected only a few times. The chain employs TRBV4-3 and TRBJ1-1; 9 bases map to TRBD1. Germline V gives CDR1 LGHNA, CDR2 YSLEER. J was trimmed by 6 bases and V by 0 bases; bases with no gene match: 2. The CDR3 runs 14 residues. The CDR3 region has the DNA TGCGCCAGCAGCCAAGAGGGACAGGGCTCTGAAGCTTTCTTT. Protein sequence: CASSQEGQGSEAFF.

This chain connects TRBV30 to TRBJ1-1, with D unclear. This CDR3 is 14 amino acids long. Germline CDR1 GTSNPN, CDR2 SVGIG (reference sequence). Trimming left V 0 bases short and J 7 bases short, with 15 bases between. In DNA form, the CDR3 reads TGTGCCTGGAGTGTTATCCCCGGTAAGATTGAAGCTTTCTTT. It is translated as CAWSVIPGKIEAFF. Full variable domain (missing parts from reference TRBV30 and TRBJ1-1): SQTIHQWPATLVQPVGSPLSLECTVEGTSNPNLYWYRQAAGRGLQLLFYSVGIGQISSEVPQNLSASRPQDRQFILSSKKLLLSDSGFYLCAWSVIPGKIEAFFGQGTRLTVV.

The chain employs TRBV5-1 and TRBJ2-1; 9 positions agree with TRBD2. From germline, CDR1 is SGHRS and CDR2 YFSETQ. J lost 4 bases, V lost 0 bases, and 8 bases had no gene match. CDR3 length: 17 residues. As DNA, the CDR3 is TGCGCCAGCAGCTTGGGCTCTAGCGGGGATATTTACAATGAGCAGTTCTTC. Its translation is CASSLGSSGDIYNEQFF.

V usage is TRBV15 and J usage is TRBJ1-2; perhaps TRBD1 as D (6 bases). CDR3 length equals 13 residues. Germline loops: CDR1 LNHNV, CDR2 YYDKDF (reference sequence). The V end lost 8 bases, the J end lost 3 bases, and 13 bases lay between the germline ends. Here the CDR3 DNA reads TGTGCCACCCAAGCCAGGGGTGACTATGGCTACACCTTC. It yields the protein CATQARGDYGYTF.

The chain joins TRBV7-6 to TRBJ1-1; D unclear. CDR3 length: 13 residues. Germline loops: CDR1 SGHVS, CDR2 FNYEAQ. V shed 4 bases and J shed 1 base, with 7 bases lying between them. The CDR3 DNA follows: TGTGCCAGCAGCTCCCTCAGGAACACTGAAGCTTTCTTT. Its protein product is CASSSLRNTEAFF.

The chain recombines TRBV9 with TRBJ1-6; 7 bases agree with TRBD1. V was pared by 4 bases and J by 7 bases, with 14 bases of the junction left unmatched. Germline V gives CDR1 SGDLS, CDR2 YYNGEE. This CDR3 region has 17 residues. CDR3 sequence reads: CASSPRAPGQPNSPLHF. CDR3 bases: TGTGCCAGCAGCCCTAGGGCCCCGGGACAGCCAAATTCACCCCTCCACTTT.

The J gene is TRBJ1-3, the V gene TRBV5-4, with a weak D call TRBD1 (6 bases). This CDR3 spans 16 amino acids. Trimming pared 1 base from V and 2 bases from J, leaving 13 bases between. Germline lookup yields CDR1 SGHNT and CDR2 YYREEE (reference sequence). Here the CDR3 reads CASSLNGGRTGNTIYF. CDR3 nucleotide sequence: TGTGCCAGCAGCTTGAATGGGGGCAGGACTGGAAACACCATATATTTT.

Here the CDR3 reads CASSPISQGNGYTF. CDR3 coding DNA: TGTGCCAGTAGCCCTATATCACAGGGTAATGGCTACACCTTC. The rearrangement links TRBV19 to TRBJ1-2; a possible D gene is TRBD1 (6 bases). Germline V gene data show CDR1 as LNHDA and CDR2 as SQIVND (reference sequence). V dropped 6 bases and J dropped 6 bases, with 17 bases sitting between them. CDR3 length equals 14 residues.

The chain recombines TRBV28 with TRBJ1-5; D is undetermined. V lost 1 base and J lost 0, with 13 bases in between. Germline CDR1 is MDHEN and CDR2 is SYDVKM. This CDR3 region has 17 residues. CDR3: CASSLFSGVVSNQPQHF. CDR3 in DNA: TGTGCCAGCAGTTTATTTTCCGGGGTTGTTAGCAATCAGCCCCAGCATTTT.

The V call is TRBV6-2 or TRBV6-3, the J call TRBJ1-1, with D maybe TRBD1 (6 bases). Per germline, CDR1 MNHEY and CDR2 SVGEGT. This CDR3 comprises 15 residues. V lost 2 bases to trimming and J lost 4 bases, with 14 bases between them. The CDR3 loop is CASSYGENRVTEAFF. The CDR3 DNA reads as TGTGCCAGCAGTTACGGGGAAAACAGGGTCACTGAAGCTTTCTTT.

The chain joins TRBV4-1 to TRBJ2-7; D uncertain. There are 15 residues in the CDR3. CDR1 and CDR2 (germline): MGHRA, YSYEKL. Trimming took off 4 bases at V and 0 bases at J, with 13 bases between the two ends. The chain's CDR3 is CASSPQTRSSYEQYF. The CDR3 DNA reads TGCGCCAGCAGCCCACAAACCAGAAGCTCCTACGAGCAGTACTTC.

The chain has TRBV5-1 and TRBJ1-1; 7 nucleotides align to TRBD1. The germline V gene encodes CDR1 SGHRS and CDR2 YFSETQ. The V gene end was trimmed by 0 bases and the J gene end by 9 bases; junction bases not matched to a gene: 5. The CDR3 contains 13 residues. CDR3 nucleotide sequence: TGCGCCAGCAGCTTGGGACAGGGTGAGCAAGCTTTCTTT. It translates to CASSLGQGEQAFF.

The CDR3 bases are TGCGCCAGCAGCGGGGGTGGGGGGGCCTCTGAGCAGTTCTTC. This sequence encodes CASSGGGGASEQFF. V gene TRBV5-1 combines with J gene TRBJ2-1; a weak D match, TRBD2 (7 bases). V was shortened by 4 bases and J by 9 bases, with 17 bases between the two germline ends. This CDR3 has 14 residues. Germline V gene lookup returns CDR1 SGHRS and CDR2 YFSETQ.

This clone occurred a few times. This chain connects TRBV21-1 to TRBJ2-7; the table's D call, TRBD1, was not checked against the DNA. TRBV21-1 is labeled a pseudogene. The CDR3 consists of 11 residues. The CDR3 sequence: CARSSFYEQYF. The CDR3 nucleotides read TGTGCCAGAAGCTCATTCTACGAGCAGTACTTC.

The V call is TRBV7-2, the J call TRBJ2-1, with D hard to call. This CDR3 region has 11 residues. Germline V gene lookup returns CDR1 SGHTA and CDR2 FQGNSA. The V gene lost 5 bases and the J gene lost 5 bases, with 4 bases spanning the gap. The CDR3 DNA follows: TGTGCCAGCAGCCTACACAATGAGCAGTTCTTC. Translated, it gives CASSLHNEQFF.

The rearrangement joins TRBV3-1 (or the pseudogene TRBV3-2) to TRBJ1-1; D remains unclear. Germline V gene data show CDR1 as LGHDT and CDR2 as YNNKEL (reference sequence). There are 14 residues in the CDR3. V lost 2 bases, J lost 0 bases, and 7 bases lay in between. CDR3 DNA: TGTGCCAGCAGCCAATTTCAGGTGAACACTGAAGCTTTCTTT. Encoded protein: CASSQFQVNTEAFF.

The chain carries TRBV10-2 and TRBJ1-6; a possible D gene is TRBD1 (5 bases). From germline, CDR1 is WSHSY and CDR2 SAAADI. With 3 bases removed from V and 9 bases from J, the gap between germline ends came to 12 bases. This CDR3 comprises 14 residues. Here the CDR3 reads CASSDTRGGSPLHF. The CDR3 DNA reads as TGCGCCAGCAGTGATACGAGGGGAGGTTCACCCCTCCACTTT.

The chain employs TRBV7-2 and TRBJ2-2, with 9 bases fitting TRBD1. The CDR3 runs 14 residues. V dropped 5 bases and J dropped 4; count of bases not matched to a gene: 2. Looked up from germline, CDR1 is SGHTA and CDR2 is FQGNSA. Written as DNA, the CDR3 is TGTGCCAGCAGCAGGGACAGGGCCACCGGGGAGCTGTTTTTT. This translates into CASSRDRATGELFF.

For the CDR3, the DNA is TGTGCCAGAAGCATCAGACAGGGGGCGGACACTGAAGCTTTCTTT. It codes for CARSIRQGADTEAFF. The chain carries TRBV7-5 and TRBJ1-1; the DNA was not compared with TRBD1, the D call given in the table. TRBV7-5 is marked as a pseudogene. CDR3 size: 15 residues.